The sequence of this TCR beta chain was determined in a study of T cell responses to AZD1222 COVID-19 vaccine. General study findings and limits: All repertoire sampling was performed exclusively after the peak T cell response. Clonal diversity was possibly underestimated; the donors were predominantly white British and more often female.

The method was immunoSEQ multiplex PCR; TCRdb's version includes in-frame clones alone and lacks a portion of them. This table holds over 150,000 clones, 92% found once. This clone was picked up one time. What it recognizes is unknown. This CDR3 spans 14 amino acids. Germline V CDR1 and CDR2: LGHDT, YNNKEL (reference sequence). V was cut by 0 bases and J by 0 bases, with 3 bases left in between. The clonotype originates from an adult in good health. The sequencing used peripheral blood, collected on day 0 of MenACWY control vaccination. The rearrangement uses TRBV3-1 (or the pseudogene TRBV3-2) and TRBJ1-3; D uncertain. The CDR3 DNA sequence: TGTGCCAGCAGCCAAGAAATCTCTGGAAACACCATATATTTT. The encoded protein is CASSQEISGNTIYF.